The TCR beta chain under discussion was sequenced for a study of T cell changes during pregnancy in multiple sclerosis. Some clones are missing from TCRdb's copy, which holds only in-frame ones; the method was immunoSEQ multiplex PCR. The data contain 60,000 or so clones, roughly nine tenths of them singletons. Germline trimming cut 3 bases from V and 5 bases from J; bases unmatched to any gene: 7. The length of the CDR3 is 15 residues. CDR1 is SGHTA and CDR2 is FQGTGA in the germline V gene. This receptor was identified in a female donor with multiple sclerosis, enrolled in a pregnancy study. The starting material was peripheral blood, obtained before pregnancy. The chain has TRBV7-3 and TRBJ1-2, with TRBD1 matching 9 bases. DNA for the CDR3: TGTGCCAGCAGCTTCCAACCGGGACAGGGTTATGGCTACACCTTC. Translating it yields CASSFQPGQGYGYTF.